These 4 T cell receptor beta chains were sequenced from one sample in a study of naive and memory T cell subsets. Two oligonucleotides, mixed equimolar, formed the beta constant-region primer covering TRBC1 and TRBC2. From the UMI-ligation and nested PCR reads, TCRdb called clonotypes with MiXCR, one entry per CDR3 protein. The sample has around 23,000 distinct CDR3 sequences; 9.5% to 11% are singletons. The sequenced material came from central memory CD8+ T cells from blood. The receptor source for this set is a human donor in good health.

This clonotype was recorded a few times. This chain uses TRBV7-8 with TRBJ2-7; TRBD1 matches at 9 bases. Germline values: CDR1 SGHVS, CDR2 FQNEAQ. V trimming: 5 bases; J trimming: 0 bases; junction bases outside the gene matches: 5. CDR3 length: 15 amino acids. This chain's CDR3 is CASSIGQGPSYEQYF. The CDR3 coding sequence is TGTGCCAGCAGCATAGGACAGGGGCCCTCCTACGAGCAGTACTTC.

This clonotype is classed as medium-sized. The CDR3 loop reads CASSGTGINSPLHF. The CDR3 region has the DNA TGTGCCAGCAGCGGGACAGGGATCAATTCACCCCTCCACTTT. The chain uses TRBV2 and TRBJ1-6; 9 nucleotides line up with TRBD1. In germline, CDR1 is SNHLY, CDR2 FYNNEI. With V trimmed by 6 bases and J by 7 bases, 4 bases remained unmatched. The CDR3 runs to 14 residues.

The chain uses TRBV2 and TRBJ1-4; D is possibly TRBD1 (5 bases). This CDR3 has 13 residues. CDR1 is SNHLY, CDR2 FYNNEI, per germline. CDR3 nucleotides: TGTGCATCCACAAAGACAGTCGATGAAAAACTGTTTTTT. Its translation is CASTKTVDEKLFF.

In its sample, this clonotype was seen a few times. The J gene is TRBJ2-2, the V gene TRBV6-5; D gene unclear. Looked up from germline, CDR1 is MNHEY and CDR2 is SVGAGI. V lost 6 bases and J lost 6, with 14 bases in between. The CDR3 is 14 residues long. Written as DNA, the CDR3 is TGTGCCAGCAGGGCAGGATGGGCGGCCGGGGAGCTGTTTTTT. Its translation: CASRAGWAAGELFF.